The source of this TCR beta chain is a study of blood T cell repertoires in COVID-19. Study-level information: T cells, B-cell-depleted T cells, or PBMCs provided the cDNA or gDNA that served as material.

V lost 1 base, J lost 8 bases, and 14 bases lay in between. The V gene's germline CDR1 is SNHLY and CDR2 FYNNEI. The CDR3 extends over 14 amino acids. In the original analysis: Reference gene primer amplification gave estimated nucleated cell counts. The repertoire was sequenced with immunoSEQ multiplex PCR; TCRdb's copy has only in-frame clones and lacks some. Clone size and the V and J calls come from that table; the DNA yielded D and trimming. The sample records some 200,000 clones, around nine tenths being singletons. The clonotype originates from a man in his fifties or sixties with active or convalescent COVID-19. The chain is built from TRBV2 and TRBJ1-2; a weak D match, TRBD1 (5 bases). The sequenced sample consisted of peripheral blood. CDR3 coding DNA: TGTGCCAGCAGTGAAGTCTCGCGGGGCTTAGGCTACACCTTC. Its translation: CASSEVSRGLGYTF.